The following is a T cell receptor (beta chain) sequence with its context. Its specificity is not known. V was shortened by 3 bases and J by 6 bases, with 20 bases between the two germline ends. This CDR3 spans 16 amino acids. Looked up from germline, CDR1 is SGHVS and CDR2 is FQNEAQ. Assay: immunoSEQ multiplex PCR; the TCRdb copy retains only in-frame clones and omits some. This sample yields tens of thousands of clones, of which approximately 87% are seen a single time; over 1.5% belongs to the top ten. The sample comes from a study of OX40 agonist ivuxolimab in advanced cancers. Study overall: An agonistic human IgG2 monoclonal antibody against OX40 (CD134) was given. Prior therapy, whether anti-PD-1, anti-PD-L1 or anti-CTLA-4, was allowed, and more than 35% had some.

The study's findings and limits: What antigens the expanded peripheral T cells recognized was never established. On average, a greater number of expanded clones characterised CD8+ T cells relative to CD4+.

The chain links TRBV7-8 to TRBJ1-2; possible D gene TRBD1, 6 bases. The TCR comes from an adult with an advanced solid tumor such as melanoma, head and neck, liver or kidney cancer. Here the sequenced sample was CD4+ or CD8+ T cells sorted from blood, taken in a trial of the OX40 agonist ivuxolimab. CDR3 in DNA: TGTGCCAGCAGCTTGCGGGACAACGTGGCCAAGGATGGCTACACCTTC. Its translation: CASSLRDNVAKDGYTF.